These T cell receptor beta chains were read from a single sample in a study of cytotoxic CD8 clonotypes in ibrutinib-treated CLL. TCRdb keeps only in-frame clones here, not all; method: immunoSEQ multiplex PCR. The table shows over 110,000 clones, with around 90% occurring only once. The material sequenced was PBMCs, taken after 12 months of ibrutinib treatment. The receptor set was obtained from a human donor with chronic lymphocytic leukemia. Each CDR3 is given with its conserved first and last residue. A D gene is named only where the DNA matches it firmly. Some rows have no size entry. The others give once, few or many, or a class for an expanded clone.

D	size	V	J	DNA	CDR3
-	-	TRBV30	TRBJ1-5	TGTGCCTGGAGTCTCCCGACGTTCTATGGTCAGCCCCAGCATTTT	CAWSLPTFYGQPQHF
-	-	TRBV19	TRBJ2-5	TGTGCCAGTAGTAGCGCTTCCGTAGAAGAGACCCAGTACTTC	CASSSASVEETQYF
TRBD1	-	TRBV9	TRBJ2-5	TGTGCCAGCAGCCCGCACCAAGGACAGGGATTAGAGACCCAGTACTTC	CASSPHQGQGLETQYF
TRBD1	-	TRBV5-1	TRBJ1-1	TGCGCCAGCATCGGGACAGTGAACACTGAAGCTTTCTTT	CASIGTVNTEAFF
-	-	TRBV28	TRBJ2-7	TGTGCCAGCAGTTTATTCGGCACCAATTACGAGCAGTACTTC	CASSLFGTNYEQYF
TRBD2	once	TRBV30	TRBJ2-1	TGTGCCTGGAGTGTAGCGGGAGGGCCGTATGAGCAGTTCTTC	CAWSVAGGPYEQFF
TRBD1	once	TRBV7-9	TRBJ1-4	TGTGCCAGCAGCTTAGCCGACAGGGGCGAACTGTTTTTT	CASSLADRGELFF
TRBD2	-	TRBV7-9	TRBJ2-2	TGTGCCAGTATGGACCGGGAGGGTTACACCGGGGAGCTGTTTTTT	CASMDREGYTGELFF
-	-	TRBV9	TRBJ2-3	TGTGCCAGCAGCGTAAACAGCGGAGATACGCAGTATTTT	CASSVNSGDTQYF
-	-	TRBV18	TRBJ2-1	TGTGCCAGCTCACCTGTCCAGGGGAGCTCCTACAATGAGCAGTTCTTC	CASSPVQGSSYNEQFF
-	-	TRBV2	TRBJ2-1	TGTGCCGGAGCCGTGACACGCAATGAGCAGTTCTTC	CAGAVTRNEQFF
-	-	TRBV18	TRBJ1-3	TGTGCCAGCTCACCAAGGACGGACTCTGGAAACACCATATATTTT	CASSPRTDSGNTIYF
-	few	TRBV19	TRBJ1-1	TGTGCCAGTAGTCCCCGACAGATCACTGAAGCTTTCTTT	CASSPRQITEAFF
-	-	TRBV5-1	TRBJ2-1	TGCGCCAGCAGCTCCTCGTATGAGCAGTTCTTC	CASSSSYEQFF
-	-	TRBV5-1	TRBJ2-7	TGCGCCAGCAGCTGGGGGTCAGCCCCCTACTACGAGCAGTACTTC	CASSWGSAPYYEQYF
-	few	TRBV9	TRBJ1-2	TGTGCCAGCAGCGGAGGCTATGGCTACACCTTC	CASSGGYGYTF
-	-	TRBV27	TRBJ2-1	TGTGCCAGCAGGAGATTCACACAGAATGAGCAGTTCTTC	CASRRFTQNEQFF
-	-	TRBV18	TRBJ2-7	TGTGCCAGCTCACCGGGCAGATCCTACGAGCAGTACTTC	CASSPGRSYEQYF
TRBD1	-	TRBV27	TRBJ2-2	TGTGCCAGCAGTTTGGACAGGGTGGCCGGGGAGCTGTTTTTT	CASSLDRVAGELFF
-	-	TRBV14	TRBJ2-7	TGTGCCAGCAGCCGCGGGGAAAGGAACGAGCAGTACTTC	CASSRGERNEQYF
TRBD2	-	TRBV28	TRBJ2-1	TGTGCCAGCTGCTGGGTAACCGGGACTAGCGGGACAGATGAGCAGTTCTTC	CASCWVTGTSGTDEQFF
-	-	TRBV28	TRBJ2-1	TGTGCCAGCAGTTTAGGGGCCGGGATTTCCGGCGATGAGCAGTTCTTC	CASSLGAGISGDEQFF
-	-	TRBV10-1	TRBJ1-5	TGCGCCAGCAGGCAGGGGAATCAGCCCCAGCATTTT	CASRQGNQPQHF
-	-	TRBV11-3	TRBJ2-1	TGTGCCAGCAGCTTTGGGGAGGAGGGTGAGCAGTTCTTC	CASSFGEEGEQFF
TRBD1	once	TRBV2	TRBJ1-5	TGTGCCAGCAGGGGGGACAGGGAAGAAAGCAATCAGCCCCAGCATTTT	CASRGDREESNQPQHF
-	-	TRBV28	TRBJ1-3	TGTGCCAGCAGGCTACAGGGTCGCTCTGGAAACACCATATATTTT	CASRLQGRSGNTIYF
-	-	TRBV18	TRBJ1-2	TGTGCCAGCTCACCGGGACGGAAGACCTATGGCTACACCTTC	CASSPGRKTYGYTF